This T cell receptor beta chain was retrieved from a study of response to subunit inactivated influenza vaccine. Points from the study as a whole: There was a suggestion from the authors that each seasonal influenza vaccination recruits few new T cells.

TCRdb redid the calling of the RT-PCR reads with MiXCR, one entry per CDR3 protein. Among about 500,000 distinct CDR3 sequences listed, more than 15% were seen once. In this sample, this clonotype turned up a few times. Its specificity is unknown. The CDR3 is 13 amino acids. Germline V lookup: CDR1 KGHSH, CDR2 LQKENI. V dropped 3 bases and J dropped 5 bases, with 8 bases sitting between them. The TCR sequence derives from a man aged 50-75 years who received an inactivated influenza vaccine. The chain carries TRBV18 and TRBJ1-5; D gene ambiguous. Sequencing used CD4+ T cells sorted from PBMCs, obtained about 24 months after vaccination. The CDR3: CASSPGGYQPQHF. The CDR3 nucleotides read TGTGCCAGCTCACCGGGAGGGTATCAGCCCCAGCATTTT.